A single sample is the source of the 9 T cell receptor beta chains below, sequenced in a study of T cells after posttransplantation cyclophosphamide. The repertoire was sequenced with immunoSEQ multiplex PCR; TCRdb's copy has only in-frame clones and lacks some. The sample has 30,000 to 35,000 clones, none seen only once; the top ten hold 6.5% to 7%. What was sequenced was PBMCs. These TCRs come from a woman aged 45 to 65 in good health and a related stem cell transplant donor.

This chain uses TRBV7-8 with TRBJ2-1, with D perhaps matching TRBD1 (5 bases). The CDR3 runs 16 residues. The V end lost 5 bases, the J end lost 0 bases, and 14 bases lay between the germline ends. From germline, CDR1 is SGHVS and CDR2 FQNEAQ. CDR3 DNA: TGTGCCAGCAGCGGGCGACAGAGAAGCTCCTACAATGAGCAGTTCTTC. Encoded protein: CASSGRQRSSYNEQFF. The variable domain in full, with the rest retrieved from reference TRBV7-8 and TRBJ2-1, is GAGVSQSPRYKVAKRGQDVALRCDPISGHVSLFWYQQALGQGPEFLTYFQNEAQLDKSGLPSDRFFAERPEGSVSTLKIQRTQQEDSAVYLCASSGRQRSSYNEQFFGPGTRLTVL.

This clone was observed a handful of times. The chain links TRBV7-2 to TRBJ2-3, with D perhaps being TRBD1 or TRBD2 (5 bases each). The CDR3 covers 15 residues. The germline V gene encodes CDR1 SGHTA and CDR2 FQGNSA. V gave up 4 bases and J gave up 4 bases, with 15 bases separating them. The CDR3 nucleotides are TGTGCCAGCAGCTCCCCGGACCGAGGGGCAGATACGCAGTATTTT. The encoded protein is CASSSPDRGADTQYF.

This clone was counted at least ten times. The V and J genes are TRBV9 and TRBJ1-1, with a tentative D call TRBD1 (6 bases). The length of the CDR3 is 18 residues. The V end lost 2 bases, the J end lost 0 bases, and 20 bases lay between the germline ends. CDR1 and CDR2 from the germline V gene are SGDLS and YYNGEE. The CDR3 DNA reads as TGTGCCAGCAGCGTGCCCCCGGGGGGGGCGCGAATGAACACTGAAGCTTTCTTT. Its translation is CASSVPPGGARMNTEAFF. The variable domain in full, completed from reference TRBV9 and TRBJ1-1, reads DSGVTQTPKHLITATGQRVTLRCSPRSGDLSVYWYQQSLDQGLQFLIQYYNGEERAKGNILERFSAQQFPDLHSELNLSSLELGDSALYFCASSVPPGGARMNTEAFFGQGTRLTVV.

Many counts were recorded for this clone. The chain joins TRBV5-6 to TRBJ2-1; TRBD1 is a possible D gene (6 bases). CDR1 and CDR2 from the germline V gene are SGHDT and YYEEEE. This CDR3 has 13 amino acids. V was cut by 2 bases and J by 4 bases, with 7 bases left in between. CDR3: CASSFRGYNEQFF. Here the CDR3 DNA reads TGTGCCAGCAGCTTCAGGGGATACAATGAGCAGTTCTTC.

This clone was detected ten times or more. DNA of the CDR3: TGTGCCAGTAGTACGGCAGGGAACTATGGCTACACCTTC. It encodes CASSTAGNYGYTF. The genes are TRBV19 and TRBJ1-2, with D perhaps TRBD1 (5 bases). Deletions cut 4 bases from V and 2 bases from J, with 8 bases between. CDR3 length: 13 amino acids. Germline V lookup: CDR1 LNHDA, CDR2 SQIVND (reference sequence).

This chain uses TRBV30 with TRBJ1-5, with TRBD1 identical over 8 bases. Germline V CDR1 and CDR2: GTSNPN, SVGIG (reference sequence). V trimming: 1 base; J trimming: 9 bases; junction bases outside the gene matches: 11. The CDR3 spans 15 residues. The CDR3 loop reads CAWSAGGQAILPQHF. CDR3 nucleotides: TGTGCCTGGAGTGCGGGGGGACAGGCGATATTGCCCCAGCATTTT.

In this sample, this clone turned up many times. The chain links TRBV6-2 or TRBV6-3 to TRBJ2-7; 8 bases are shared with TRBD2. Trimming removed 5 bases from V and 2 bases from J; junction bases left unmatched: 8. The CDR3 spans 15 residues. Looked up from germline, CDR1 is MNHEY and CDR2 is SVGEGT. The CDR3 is CASSNPGLVAYEQYF. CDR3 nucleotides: TGTGCCAGCAGTAACCCGGGACTAGTAGCCTACGAGCAGTACTTC.

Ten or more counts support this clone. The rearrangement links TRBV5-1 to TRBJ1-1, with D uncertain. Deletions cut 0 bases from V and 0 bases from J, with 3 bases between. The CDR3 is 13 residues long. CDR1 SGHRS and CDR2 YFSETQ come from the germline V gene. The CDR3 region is CASSLAVNTEAFF. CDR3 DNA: TGCGCCAGCAGCTTGGCAGTGAACACTGAAGCTTTCTTT.

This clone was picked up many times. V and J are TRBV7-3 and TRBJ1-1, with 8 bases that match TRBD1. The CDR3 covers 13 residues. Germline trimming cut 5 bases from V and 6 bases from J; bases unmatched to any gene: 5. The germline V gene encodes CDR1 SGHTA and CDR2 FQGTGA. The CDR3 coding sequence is TGTGCCAGCAGCCGACAGGGGAGCGCTGAAGCTTTCTTT. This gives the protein CASSRQGSAEAFF.